The T cell receptor (beta chain) under discussion was sequenced for a study of siplizumab effects on memory and regulatory T cells. The study, taken as a whole, reports: Major contributors to the alloresponse seemed to be naive T cells, which also appeared more diverse than memory cells. Proliferating Tregs from siplizumab cultures lacked functional confirmation of suppression.

Of note for this clone: Its cognate antigen is unknown.

Unstimulated naive, memory, effector memory and TEMRA subsets from three donor pairs underwent sequencing. Trimming cost V 1 base and J 0 bases, with 12 bases left between them. The CDR3 consists of 16 residues. The germline CDR1 and CDR2 sequences are SGHDN and FVKESK. Assays examined about 100,000 TCR templates per sample. Data came from immunoSEQ multiplex PCR; TCRdb stores just in-frame clones and leaves some out. The sample contains over 35,000 clones, 89% of which appear only once. The sequence was collected from a human donor in good health. This chain links TRBV14 with TRBJ1-1; D call uncertain. Sequenced: naive CD4+ T cells sorted from blood. The CDR3, as DNA: TGTGCCAGCAGCCAAGTCAGGTACACCCTGAACACTGAAGCTTTCTTT. Protein product: CASSQVRYTLNTEAFF. The full variable domain, with the rest looked up from reference TRBV14 and TRBJ1-1, is EAGVTQFPSHSVIEKGQTVTLRCDPISGHDNLYWYRRVMGKEIKFLLHFVKESKQDESGMPNNRFLAERTGGTYSTLKVQPAELEDSGVYFCASSQVRYTLNTEAFFGQGTRLTVV.